The clone carrying this T cell receptor (beta chain) was recorded a few times. The time point denotes: newly diagnosed GD, antithyroid drugs for less than 3 months. TCR sequences were obtained from RNA taken from PBMCs. This sample is part of a study of regulatory T cells in long-lasting Graves disease. This CDR3 spans 15 amino acids. Between the trimmed V and J ends, which lost 1 base and 3 bases, there was a span of 13 bases. Building the TCR beta libraries relied on iRepertoire HTBI primers, and CDR3 regions underwent Arm-PCR. From the multiplex PCR reads, TCRdb called clonotypes with MiXCR, one entry per CDR3 protein. This table has about 240,000 distinct CDR3 sequences, 20% appearing once.

The origin of this receptor is a female donor with Graves disease. The chain uses TRBV12-3 or TRBV12-4 and TRBJ2-7; D unresolved. The sample consisted of peripheral blood mononuclear cells (PBMCs), taken at new diagnosis, from a patient treated with antithyroid drugs. In DNA, the CDR3 is TGTGCCAGCAGTTTAGTTCCCCTTAGATACTACGAGCAGTACTTC. This codes for CASSLVPLRYYEQYF.